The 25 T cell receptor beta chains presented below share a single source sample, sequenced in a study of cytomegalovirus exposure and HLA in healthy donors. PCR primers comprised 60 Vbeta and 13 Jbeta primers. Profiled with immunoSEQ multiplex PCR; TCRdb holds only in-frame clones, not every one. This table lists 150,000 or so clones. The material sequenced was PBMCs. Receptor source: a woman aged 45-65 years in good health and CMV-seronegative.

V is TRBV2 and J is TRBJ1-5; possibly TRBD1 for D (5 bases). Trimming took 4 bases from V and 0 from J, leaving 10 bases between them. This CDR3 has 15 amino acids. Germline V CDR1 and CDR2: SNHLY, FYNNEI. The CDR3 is CASSVQGLSNQPQHF. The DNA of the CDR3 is TGTGCCAGCAGTGTGCAGGGCCTTAGCAATCAGCCCCAGCATTTT.

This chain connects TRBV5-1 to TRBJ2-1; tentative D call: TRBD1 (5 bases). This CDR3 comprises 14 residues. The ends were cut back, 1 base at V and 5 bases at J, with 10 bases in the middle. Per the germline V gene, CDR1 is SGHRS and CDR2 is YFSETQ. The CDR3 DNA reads TGCGCCAGCAGCTTGCGGCAGGGCAACAATGAGCAGTTCTTC. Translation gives CASSLRQGNNEQFF. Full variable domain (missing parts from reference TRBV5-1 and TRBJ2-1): KAGVTQTPRYLIKTRGQQVTLSCSPISGHRSVSWYQQTPGQGLQFLFEYFSETQRNKGNFPGRFSGRQFSNSRSEMNVSTLELGDSALYLCASSLRQGNNEQFFGPGTRLTVL.

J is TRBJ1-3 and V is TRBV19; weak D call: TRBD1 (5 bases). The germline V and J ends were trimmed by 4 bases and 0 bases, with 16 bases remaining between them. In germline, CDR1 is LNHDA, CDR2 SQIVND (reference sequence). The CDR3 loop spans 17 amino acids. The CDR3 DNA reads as TGTGCCAGTAGTACCCGGGACTCCTACGGCTCTGGAAACACCATATATTTT. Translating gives CASSTRDSYGSGNTIYF.

CDR3 bases: TGTGCCAGCAGTCCTAGTCTAGGACAGAGATTATTGGACTCTGGGGCCAACGTCCTGACTTTC. This encodes CASSPSLGQRLLDSGANVLTF. The chain combines TRBV28 with TRBJ2-6, with a weak D call TRBD1 (6 bases). This CDR3 spans 21 amino acids. V gave up 5 bases and J gave up 0 bases, with 26 bases separating them. The V gene's germline CDR1 is MDHEN and CDR2 SYDVKM.

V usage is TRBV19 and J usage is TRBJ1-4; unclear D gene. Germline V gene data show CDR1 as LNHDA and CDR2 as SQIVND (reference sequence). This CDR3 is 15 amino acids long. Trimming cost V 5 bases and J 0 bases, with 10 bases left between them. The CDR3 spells CASSGQKATNEKLFF. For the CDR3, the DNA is TGTGCCAGTAGTGGGCAGAAGGCAACTAATGAAAAACTGTTTTTT. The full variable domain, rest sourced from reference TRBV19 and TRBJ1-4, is DGGITQSPKYLFRKEGQNVTLSCEQNLNHDAMYWYRQDPGQGLRLIYYSQIVNDFQKGDIAEGYSVSREKKESFPLTVTSAQKNPTAFYLCASSGQKATNEKLFFGSGTQLSVL.

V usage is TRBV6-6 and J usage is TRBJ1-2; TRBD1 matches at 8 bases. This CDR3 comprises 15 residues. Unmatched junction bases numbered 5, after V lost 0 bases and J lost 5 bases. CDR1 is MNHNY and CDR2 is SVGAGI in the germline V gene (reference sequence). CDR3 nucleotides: TGTGCCAGCAGTTACTCGATAAGGACAGGGTATGGCTACACCTTC. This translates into CASSYSIRTGYGYTF.

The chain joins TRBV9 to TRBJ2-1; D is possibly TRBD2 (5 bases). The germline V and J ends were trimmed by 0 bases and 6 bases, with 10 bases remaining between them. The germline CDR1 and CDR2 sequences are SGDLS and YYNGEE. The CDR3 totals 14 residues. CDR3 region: CASSVVSGTNEQFF. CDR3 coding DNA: TGTGCCAGCAGCGTAGTATCGGGAACCAATGAGCAGTTCTTC.

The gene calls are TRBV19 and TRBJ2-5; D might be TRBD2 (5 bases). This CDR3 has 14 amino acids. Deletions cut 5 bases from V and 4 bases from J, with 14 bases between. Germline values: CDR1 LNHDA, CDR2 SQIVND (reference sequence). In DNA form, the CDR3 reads TGTGCCAGTAGTTCGGGGATCAGTTTAGAGACCCAGTACTTC. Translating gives CASSSGISLETQYF. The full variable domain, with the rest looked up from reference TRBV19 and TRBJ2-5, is DGGITQSPKYLFRKEGQNVTLSCEQNLNHDAMYWYRQDPGQGLRLIYYSQIVNDFQKGDIAEGYSVSREKKESFPLTVTSAQKNPTAFYLCASSSGISLETQYFGPGTRLLVL.

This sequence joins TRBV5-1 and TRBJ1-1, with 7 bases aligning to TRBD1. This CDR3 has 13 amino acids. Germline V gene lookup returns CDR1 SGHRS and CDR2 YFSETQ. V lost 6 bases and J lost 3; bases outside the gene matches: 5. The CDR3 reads CASKGTADTEAFF. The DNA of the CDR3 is TGCGCCAGCAAAGGGACAGCCGACACTGAAGCTTTCTTT.

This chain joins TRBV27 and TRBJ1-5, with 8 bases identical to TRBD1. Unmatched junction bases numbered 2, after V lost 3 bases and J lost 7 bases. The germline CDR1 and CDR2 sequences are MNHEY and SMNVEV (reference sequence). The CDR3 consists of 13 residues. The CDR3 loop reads CASSLDREQPQHF. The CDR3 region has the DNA TGTGCCAGCAGTTTGGACAGGGAACAGCCCCAGCATTTT.

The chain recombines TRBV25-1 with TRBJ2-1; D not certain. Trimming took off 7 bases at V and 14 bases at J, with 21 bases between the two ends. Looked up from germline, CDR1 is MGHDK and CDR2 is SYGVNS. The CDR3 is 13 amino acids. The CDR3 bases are TGTGCCAGCAACCCCTCGGCAGGCCTCGTCAAGTTCTTC. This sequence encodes CASNPSAGLVKFF. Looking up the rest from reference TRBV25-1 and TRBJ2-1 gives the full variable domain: EADIYQTPRYLVIGTGKKITLECSQTMGHDKMYWYQQDPGMELHLIHYSYGVNSTEKGDLSSESTVSRIRTEHFPLTLESARPSHTSQYLCASNPSAGLVKFFGPGTRLTVL.

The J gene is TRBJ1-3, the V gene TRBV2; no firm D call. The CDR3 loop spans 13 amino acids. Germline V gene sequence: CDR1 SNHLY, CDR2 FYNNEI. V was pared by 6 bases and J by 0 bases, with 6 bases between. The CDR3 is CASRYYSGNTIYF. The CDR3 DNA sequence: TGTGCCAGCAGGTACTACTCTGGAAACACCATATATTTT.

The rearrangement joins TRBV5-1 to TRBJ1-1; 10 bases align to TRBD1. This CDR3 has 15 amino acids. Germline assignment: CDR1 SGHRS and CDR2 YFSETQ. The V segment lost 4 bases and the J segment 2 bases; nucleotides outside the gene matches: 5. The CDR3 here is CASSPTTGGNTEAFF. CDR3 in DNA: TGCGCCAGCAGCCCTACGACAGGGGGCAACACTGAAGCTTTCTTT.

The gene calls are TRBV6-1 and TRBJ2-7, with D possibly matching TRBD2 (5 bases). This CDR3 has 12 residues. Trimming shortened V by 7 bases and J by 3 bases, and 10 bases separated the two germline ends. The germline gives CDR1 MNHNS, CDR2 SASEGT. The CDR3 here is CASNKRYYEQYF. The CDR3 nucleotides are TGTGCCAGCAATAAGCGGTACTACGAGCAGTACTTC.

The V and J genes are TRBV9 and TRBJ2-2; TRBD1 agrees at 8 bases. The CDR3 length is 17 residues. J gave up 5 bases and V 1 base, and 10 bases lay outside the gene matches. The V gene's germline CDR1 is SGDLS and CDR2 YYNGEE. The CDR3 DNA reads TGTGCCAGCAGCGTAAGTGGACAGGGAAGTCTAACCGGGGAGCTGTTTTTT. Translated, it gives CASSVSGQGSLTGELFF.

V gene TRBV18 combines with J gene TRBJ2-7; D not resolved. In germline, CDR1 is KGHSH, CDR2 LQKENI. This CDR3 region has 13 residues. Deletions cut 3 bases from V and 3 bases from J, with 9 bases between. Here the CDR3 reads CASSPSVDYEQYF. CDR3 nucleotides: TGTGCCAGCTCACCGAGTGTTGACTACGAGCAGTACTTC.

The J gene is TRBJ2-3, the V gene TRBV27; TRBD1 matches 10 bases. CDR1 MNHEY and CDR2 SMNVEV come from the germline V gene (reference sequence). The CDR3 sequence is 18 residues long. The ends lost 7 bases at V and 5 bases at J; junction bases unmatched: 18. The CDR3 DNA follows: TGTGCCAGCATGAAGACGAAAAAATGGACAGGGGGTCGAGATACGCAGTATTTT. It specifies CASMKTKKWTGGRDTQYF.

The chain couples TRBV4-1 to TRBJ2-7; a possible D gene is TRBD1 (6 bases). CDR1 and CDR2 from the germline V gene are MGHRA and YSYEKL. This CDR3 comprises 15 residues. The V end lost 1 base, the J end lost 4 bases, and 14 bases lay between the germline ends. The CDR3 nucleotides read TGCGCCAGCAGCCAAGGGGTCAGGGGTTCTTACGAGCAGTACTTC. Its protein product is CASSQGVRGSYEQYF.

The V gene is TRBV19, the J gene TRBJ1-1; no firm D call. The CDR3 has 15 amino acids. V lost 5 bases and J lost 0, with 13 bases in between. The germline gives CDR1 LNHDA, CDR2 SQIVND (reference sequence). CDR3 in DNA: TGTGCCAGTAGTTTGTCGTCACAGCTGAACACTGAAGCTTTCTTT. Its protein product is CASSLSSQLNTEAFF.

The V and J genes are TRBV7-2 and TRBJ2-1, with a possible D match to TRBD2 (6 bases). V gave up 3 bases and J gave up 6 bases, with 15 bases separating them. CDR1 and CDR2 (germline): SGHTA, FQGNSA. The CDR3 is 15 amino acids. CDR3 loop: CASSLGLAWGNEQFF. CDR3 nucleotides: TGTGCCAGCAGCTTGGGACTTGCGTGGGGCAATGAGCAGTTCTTC.

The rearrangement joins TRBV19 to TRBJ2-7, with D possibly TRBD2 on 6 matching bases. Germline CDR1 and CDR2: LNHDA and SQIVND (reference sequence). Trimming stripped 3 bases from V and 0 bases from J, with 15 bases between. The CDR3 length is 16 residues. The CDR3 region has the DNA TGTGCCAGTAGTATCCCCAAGGCGGGAAGCTCCTACGAGCAGTACTTC. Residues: CASSIPKAGSSYEQYF.

CDR3 in DNA: TGCGCCAGCAGCTTGGGGACTAGCGGGAGGGCAATAGATACGCAGTATTTT. Translation: CASSLGTSGRAIDTQYF. This chain uses TRBV5-1 with TRBJ2-3, with 15 bases aligning to TRBD2. The CDR3 consists of 17 residues. J was trimmed by 5 bases and V by 0 bases; bases with no gene match: 4. The germline V gene has CDR1 SGHRS and CDR2 YFSETQ.

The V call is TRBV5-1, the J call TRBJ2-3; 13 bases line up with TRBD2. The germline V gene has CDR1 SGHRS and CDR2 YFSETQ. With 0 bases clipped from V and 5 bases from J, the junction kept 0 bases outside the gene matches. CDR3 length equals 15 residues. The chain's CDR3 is CASSLGLAGGDTQYF. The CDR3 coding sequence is TGCGCCAGCAGCTTGGGACTAGCGGGGGGAGATACGCAGTATTTT.

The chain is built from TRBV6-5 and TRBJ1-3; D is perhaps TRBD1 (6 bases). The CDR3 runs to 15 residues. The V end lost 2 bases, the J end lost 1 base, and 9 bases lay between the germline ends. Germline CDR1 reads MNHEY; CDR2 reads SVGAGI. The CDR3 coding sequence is TGTGCCAGCAGTTACAAGGGGGTATCTGGAAACACCATATATTTT. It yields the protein CASSYKGVSGNTIYF.

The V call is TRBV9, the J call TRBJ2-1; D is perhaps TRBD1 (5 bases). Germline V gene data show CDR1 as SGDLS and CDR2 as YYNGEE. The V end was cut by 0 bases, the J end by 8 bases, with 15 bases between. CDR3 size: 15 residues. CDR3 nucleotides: TGTGCCAGCAGCGTAGATGGGGTTTGGGGCGATGAGCAGTTCTTC. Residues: CASSVDGVWGDEQFF.